The present T cell receptor (beta chain) was sequenced within a study of shared clonotypes between healthy human individuals. General study results and limits: Clonotype sharing across donors was expected to vary with sequencing depth.

The CDR3 loop spans 13 amino acids. The germline V and J ends were trimmed by 6 bases and 0 bases, with 9 bases remaining between them. The V gene's germline CDR1 is SQVTM and CDR2 ANQGSEA. Naive CD8 populations comprised CD45RO-negative cells positively selected for CCR7, excluding terminally differentiated effector memory CD45RA+ cells. Profiled with immunoSEQ multiplex PCR; TCRdb holds only in-frame clones, not every one. The sample records over 2 million clones, approximately 94% being singletons. About this clone: Its antigen is still unknown.

Material for sequencing was naive CD8+ T cells sorted from blood. The chain links TRBV29-1 to TRBJ2-1; unclear D gene. The receptor was isolated from a man aged 18 to 29 in good health. For the CDR3, the DNA is TGCAGCGTCTTTACCAGCTCCTACAATGAGCAGTTCTTC. It codes for CSVFTSSYNEQFF.